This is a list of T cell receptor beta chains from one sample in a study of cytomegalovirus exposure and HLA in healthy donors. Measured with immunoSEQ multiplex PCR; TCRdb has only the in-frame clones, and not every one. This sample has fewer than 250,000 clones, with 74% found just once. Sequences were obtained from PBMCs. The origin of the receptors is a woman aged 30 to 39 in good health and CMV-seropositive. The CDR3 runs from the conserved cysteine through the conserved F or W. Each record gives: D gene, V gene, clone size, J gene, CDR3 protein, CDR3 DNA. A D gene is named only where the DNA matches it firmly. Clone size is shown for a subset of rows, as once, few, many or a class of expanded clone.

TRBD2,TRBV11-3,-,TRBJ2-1,CASSSGLANEQFF,TGTGCCAGCAGCTCCGGACTAGCCAATGAGCAGTTCTTC
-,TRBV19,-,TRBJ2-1,CASSGFSRAYNEQFF,TGTGCCAGTAGTGGCTTTTCGAGGGCCTACAATGAGCAGTTCTTC
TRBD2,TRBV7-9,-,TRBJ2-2,CASSFNQRERNTGELFF,TGTGCCAGCAGCTTTAACCAGCGGGAGAGGAACACCGGGGAGCTGTTTTTT
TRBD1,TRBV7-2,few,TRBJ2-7,CASSLTGTGDEQYF,TGTGCCAGCAGCTTAACCGGGACAGGGGACGAGCAGTACTTC
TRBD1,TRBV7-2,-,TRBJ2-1,CASSLPVGGRYNEQFF,TGTGCCAGCAGCTTGCCCGTAGGGGGCCGCTACAATGAGCAGTTCTTC
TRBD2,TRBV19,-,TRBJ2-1,CASSIFPRREGKDNEQFF,TGTGCCAGTAGTATATTCCCCCGGCGGGAGGGCAAGGACAATGAGCAGTTCTTC
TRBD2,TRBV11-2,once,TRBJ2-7,CASSQHPGLAGGSSYEQYF,TGTGCCAGCAGCCAACACCCGGGACTAGCGGGAGGGAGCTCCTACGAGCAGTACTTC
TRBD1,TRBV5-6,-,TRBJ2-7,CASSKPGQSYEQYF,TGTGCCAGCAGCAAGCCGGGACAGTCCTACGAGCAGTACTTC
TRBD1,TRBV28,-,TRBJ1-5,CASSSTGARHF,TGTGCCAGCAGTTCAACAGGGGCACGGCATTTT
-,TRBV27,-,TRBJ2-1,CASRKGGGYNEQFF,TGTGCCAGCAGGAAAGGGGGTGGCTACAATGAGCAGTTCTTC
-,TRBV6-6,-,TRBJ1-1,CASTRDRYSEQGAFF,TGTGCCAGCACCAGAGACAGGTACTCCGAACAAGGAGCTTTCTTT